A single TCR beta chain is shown here with its context. Time point meaning: before trial treatment. The data stem from a study of low-dose radiotherapy and immunotherapy resistance in tumors. From germline, CDR1 is LNHDA and CDR2 SQIVND (reference sequence). The CDR3 consists of 14 residues. Trimming left V 1 base short and J 4 bases short, with 11 bases between. First-strand cDNA relied on TRAV- and TRBV-specific primers spanning alpha and beta chains. A constant-region primer paired with the V-primer adapter amplified TCRs over approximately 18 PCR cycles. MiXCR was run by TCRdb on the reads, yielding one entry per CDR3 protein. The sample has 35,000 to 50,000 distinct CDR3 sequences; about a third are singletons.

The chain couples TRBV19 to TRBJ2-7; no clear D gene. This clonotype was sampled from a male donor with gallbladder cancer. Sequencing used PBMCs, obtained before treatment. CDR3 DNA: TGTGCCAGTAGTATAGTTGGCAGTGTGTACGAGCAGTACTTC. This codes for CASSIVGSVYEQYF.